These 24 T cell receptor beta chains were all obtained from the same sample, sequenced in a study of T cell repertoires in cytomegalovirus infection. Their specific antigens are unknown. TCRdb reanalysed the reads using MiXCR and keeps one entry per CDR3 protein. The data contain about 130,000 distinct CDR3 sequences, around 32% of them singletons. The source was CD8+ T cells from cultured PBMCs, collected from culture after CMV antigen stimulation. All receptors come from a human donor in good health (CMV status not recorded). Some clones in this sample may be carry-over from other donors' samples.

Of note for this clonotype: One base away lies a much larger clone, so this may be a sequencing read error. The chain has TRBV20-1 and TRBJ2-7; the match to TRBD1 covers 11 bases. The CDR3 consists of 14 residues. V gave up 6 bases and J gave up 4 bases; unmatched junction bases: 8. From germline, CDR1 is DFQATT and CDR2 SNEGSKA (reference sequence). The CDR3 protein is CSALPDRGRYEQYF. DNA of the CDR3: TGCAGTGCCTTGCCGGACAGGGGGCGGTACGAGCAGTACTTC.

This clonotype was seen ten or more times. The V gene is TRBV5-1, the J gene TRBJ2-2, with D uncertain. The CDR3 is 14 residues long. Germline CDR1 and CDR2: SGHRS and YFSETQ. V was shortened by 2 bases and J by 0 bases, with 5 bases between the two germline ends. The DNA for the CDR3 is TGCGCCAGCAGCTTTGGGTCGAACACCGGGGAGCTGTTTTTT. It translates to CASSFGSNTGELFF. Complete variable domain (other parts from reference TRBV5-1 and TRBJ2-2): KAGVTQTPRYLIKTRGQQVTLSCSPISGHRSVSWYQQTPGQGLQFLFEYFSETQRNKGNFPGRFSGRQFSNSRSEMNVSTLELGDSALYLCASSFGSNTGELFFGEGSRLTVL.

Only a few counts were recorded for this clonotype. The V and J genes are TRBV7-9 and TRBJ2-7, with D hard to call. CDR1 is SEHNR and CDR2 is FQNEAQ in the germline V gene (reference sequence). This CDR3 has 15 residues. Trimming took 4 bases from V and 3 from J, leaving 16 bases between them. CDR3 amino acids: CASSSPQTLYYEQYF. The CDR3 region has the DNA TGTGCCAGCAGCTCTCCCCAGACACTATACTACGAGCAGTACTTC.

J is TRBJ2-3 and V is TRBV20-1; D may match TRBD1 or TRBD2 (5 bases each). CDR3 length equals 15 residues. Germline V gene lookup returns CDR1 DFQATT and CDR2 SNEGSKA (reference sequence). Trimming shortened V by 1 base and J by 3 bases, and 14 bases separated the two germline ends. The CDR3 coding sequence is TGCAGTGCTAGAGTACCTAGAGGGGCAACAGATACGCAGTATTTT. Its translation is CSARVPRGATDTQYF.

The chain joins TRBV27 to TRBJ1-3, with TRBD1 matching 10 bases. Germline V CDR1 and CDR2: MNHEY, SMNVEV (reference sequence). The V and J ends lost 6 bases and 1 base, in that order; junction bases with no gene match: 3. This CDR3 is 15 amino acids long. CDR3 nucleotide sequence: TGTGCCAGCAGCCCGGACAGGGGGTCTGGAAACACCATATATTTT. Its protein is CASSPDRGSGNTIYF.

This clonotype was seen repeatedly, ten times or more. The chain combines TRBV2 with TRBJ2-2, with D maybe TRBD1 (6 bases). The V gene lost 3 bases and the J gene lost 12 bases, with 14 bases spanning the gap. The CDR3 loop spans 13 amino acids. Looked up from germline, CDR1 is SNHLY and CDR2 is FYNNEI. This CDR3 is CASSEASGTQLFF. For the CDR3, the DNA is TGTGCCAGCAGTGAGGCTTCGGGGACACAGCTGTTTTTT.

Comment on this clonotype: A much larger clone lies a single base off, so this may be a read error. The chain joins TRBV7-2 to TRBJ2-1; 9 nucleotides align to TRBD2. The closer fit of TRBJ2-7 to the DNA end suggests the J call may be wrong. Germline CDR1 is SGHTA and CDR2 is FQGNSA. This CDR3 has 15 residues. The chain's CDR3 is CASSFPERGVNEQYF. As DNA, the CDR3 is TGTGCCAGCAGCTTCCCCGAGCGGGGGGTCAATGAGCAGTACTTC.

This clonotype has more than one count but fewer than ten. The chain recombines TRBV29-1 with TRBJ2-7; unclear D gene. Trimming stripped 3 bases from V and 4 bases from J, with 10 bases between. Looked up from germline, CDR1 is SQVTM and CDR2 is ANQGSEA. CDR3 size: 12 residues. CDR3 sequence reads: CSVEGIGYEQYF. As DNA, the CDR3 is TGCAGCGTTGAGGGGATCGGGTACGAGCAGTACTTC.

The J gene is TRBJ2-2, the V gene TRBV4-1, with 15 bases identical to TRBD2. CDR3 length: 19 amino acids. Germline V gene lookup returns CDR1 MGHRA and CDR2 YSYEKL. V trimming: 2 bases; J trimming: 4 bases; junction bases outside the gene matches: 8. Here the CDR3 DNA reads TGCGCCAGCAGCCAACGGACTAGCGGGGGGGCCGGTGGCACCGGGGAGCTGTTTTTT. It translates to CASSQRTSGGAGGTGELFF.

This clonotype was detected many times. CDR3 sequence reads: CASSLKSGDDTQYF. The DNA of the CDR3 is TGTGCCAGCAGCTTAAAATCAGGAGATGATACGCAGTATTTT. This chain joins TRBV7-2 and TRBJ2-3; D ambiguous. Germline V gene data show CDR1 as SGHTA and CDR2 as FQGNSA. The CDR3 runs 14 residues. The V end was cut by 2 bases, the J end by 6 bases, with 12 bases between. The full variable domain, in which reference TRBV7-2 and TRBJ2-3 provide the parts outside the CDR3, is GAGVSQSPSNKVTEKGKDVELRCDPISGHTALYWYRQSLGQGLEFLIYFQGNSAPDKSGLPSDRFSAERTGGSVSTLTIQRTQQEDSAVYLCASSLKSGDDTQYFGPGTRLTVL.

V usage is TRBV7-9 and J usage is TRBJ1-1, with 12 nucleotides matching TRBD1. Germline loops: CDR1 SEHNR, CDR2 FQNEAQ (reference sequence). CDR3 size: 17 residues. V shed 0 bases, J shed 6 bases, and the junction held 8 bases outside the gene matches. This CDR3 is CASSLAVRGTGGPEAFF. CDR3 nucleotide sequence: TGTGCCAGCAGCTTAGCTGTTCGAGGGACAGGGGGCCCTGAAGCTTTCTTT.

The genes are TRBV12-3 or TRBV12-4 and TRBJ2-2, with 7 bases matching TRBD1. Trimming cost V 5 bases and J 0 bases; bases outside gene matches: 9. The CDR3 loop spans 17 amino acids. The chain's CDR3 is CASSPLPGTANTGELFF. The CDR3, as DNA: TGTGCCAGCAGTCCCCTCCCCGGGACAGCGAACACCGGGGAGCTGTTTTTT.

This clonotype has only a few counts. The gene calls are TRBV12-3 or TRBV12-4 and TRBJ2-3; TRBD2 might be the D (7 bases). There are 14 residues in the CDR3. Deletions cut 5 bases from V and 5 bases from J, with 14 bases between. The CDR3 region has the DNA TGTGCCAGCAGTCGCGGGGGCCAGGGAGATACGCAGTATTTT. It encodes CASSRGGQGDTQYF.

This clonotype was found a few times. The chain has TRBV2 and TRBJ1-5; D unclear. The CDR3 has 15 residues. CDR1 is SNHLY and CDR2 is FYNNEI in the germline V gene. The V end was cut by 2 bases, the J end by 3 bases, with 11 bases between. CDR3 region: CASSESRGYNQPQHF. The CDR3 DNA reads TGTGCCAGCAGTGAATCTAGAGGGTACAATCAGCCCCAGCATTTT.

There are a few counts of this clonotype. The gene calls are TRBV7-2 and TRBJ2-7; D not resolved. V was cut by 3 bases and J by 5 bases, with 11 bases left in between. The CDR3 consists of 13 residues. CDR1 and CDR2 (germline): SGHTA, FQGNSA. CDR3 in DNA: TGTGCCAGCAGCTTCATTCCCTTGGACGAGCAGTACTTC. Translated, it gives CASSFIPLDEQYF.

This rearrangement joins TRBV20-1 to TRBJ1-4; 9 bases match TRBD1. CDR3 length equals 14 residues. The trim removed 6 bases at V and 9 bases at J, leaving 11 bases unmatched. Germline V gives CDR1 DFQATT, CDR2 SNEGSKA (reference sequence). CDR3 nucleotide sequence: TGCAGTGCAGGAGGCGGACAGGGGCTAAAAAAACTGTTTTTT. It specifies CSAGGGQGLKKLFF.

The chain is built from TRBV28 and TRBJ2-7; TRBD1 matches 9 bases. Germline V CDR1 and CDR2: MDHEN, SYDVKM. Trimming cost V 2 bases and J 4 bases; bases outside gene matches: 6. There are 15 residues in the CDR3. In DNA form, the CDR3 reads TGTGCCAGCAGTTTACTGCCGGGACAGGGTTACGAGCAGTACTTC. Its translation: CASSLLPGQGYEQYF.

The chain couples TRBV14 to TRBJ1-2; the match to TRBD1 covers 7 bases. Germline V CDR1 and CDR2: SGHDN, FVKESK. J was trimmed by 8 bases and V by 1 base; bases with no gene match: 4. The CDR3 length is 13 residues. CDR3 in DNA: TGTGCCAGCAGCCAAGTCAGGGGGTACGGCTACACCTTC. It is translated as CASSQVRGYGYTF.

J is TRBJ1-1 and V is TRBV29-1; D is unclear. V dropped 3 bases and J dropped 5 bases, with 16 bases sitting between them. CDR3 length: 14 amino acids. The germline CDR1 and CDR2 sequences are SQVTM and ANQGSEA. This chain's CDR3 is CSVEGSVFVTEAFF. CDR3 nucleotide sequence: TGCAGCGTTGAGGGGTCAGTTTTTGTAACTGAAGCTTTCTTT.

This clonotype was detected a few times. The chain carries TRBV7-9 and TRBJ2-7, with D perhaps given as TRBD1 or TRBD2 (7 bases each). Trimming took 5 bases from V and 2 from J, leaving 16 bases between them. The CDR3 length is 15 residues. Germline assignment: CDR1 SEHNR and CDR2 FQNEAQ (reference sequence). CDR3 residues: CASSLGGTATYEQYF. Here the CDR3 DNA reads TGTGCCAGCAGCCTGGGGGGGACAGCGACCTACGAGCAGTACTTC.

This clonotype showed up many times. This chain uses TRBV6-6 with TRBJ1-2; D gene ambiguous. This CDR3 is built from 13 residues. Looked up from germline, CDR1 is MNHNY and CDR2 is SVGAGI (reference sequence). Between the trimmed V and J ends, which lost 5 bases and 6 bases, there was a span of 13 bases. The CDR3 nucleotides read TGTGCCAGCAGTACAACTGGGGTGAATGGCTACACCTTC. Residues: CASSTTGVNGYTF.

This clonotype was picked up a small number of times. The V gene is TRBV28, the J gene TRBJ2-7; TRBD1 agrees at 12 bases. This CDR3 spans 14 amino acids. Germline V gene lookup returns CDR1 MDHEN and CDR2 SYDVKM. Unmatched junction bases numbered 5, after V lost 4 bases and J lost 7 bases. This chain's CDR3 is CASSWGTGGTEQYF. The CDR3, as DNA: TGTGCCAGCAGTTGGGGGACAGGGGGCACGGAGCAGTACTTC.

The CDR3 DNA reads as TGTGCCAGCAGCACCCGGGAGGCAATTTCGAACACCGGGGAGCTGTTTTTT. Translation: CASSTREAISNTGELFF. V gene TRBV7-6 combines with J gene TRBJ2-2; 7 nucleotides align to TRBD2. The CDR3 spans 17 residues. J gave up 0 bases and V 5 bases, and 9 bases lay outside the gene matches. The germline CDR1 and CDR2 sequences are SGHVS and FNYEAQ.

V gene TRBV11-2 combines with J gene TRBJ2-7, with TRBD1 matching over 10 bases. V lost 4 bases and J lost 6; bases outside the gene matches: 6. The CDR3 loop spans 14 amino acids. Germline assignment: CDR1 SGHAT and CDR2 FQNNGV. In nucleotides, the CDR3 is TGTGCCAGCAGCTCCTATGGGACAGGGGCCGAGCAGTACTTC. It translates to CASSSYGTGAEQYF. The variable domain in full, completed from reference TRBV11-2 and TRBJ2-7, reads EAGVAQSPRYKIIEKRQSVAFWCNPISGHATLYWYQQILGQGPKLLIQFQNNGVVDDSQLPKDRFSAERLKGVDSTLKIQPAKLEDSAVYLCASSSYGTGAEQYFGPGTRLTVT.